This T cell receptor beta chain was sequenced during a study of T cell changes during pregnancy in multiple sclerosis. The method was immunoSEQ multiplex PCR; TCRdb's version includes in-frame clones alone and lacks a portion of them. This table holds around 130,000 clones, around 95% found once. The V gene end was trimmed by 1 base and the J gene end by 4 bases; junction bases not matched to a gene: 7. The germline CDR1 and CDR2 sequences are SGHRS and YFSETQ. The CDR3 is made up of 15 amino acids. The chain employs TRBV5-1 and TRBJ2-5; 7 positions agree with TRBD2. Source: peripheral blood, taken after pregnancy. The sequence derives from a female donor with multiple sclerosis, enrolled in a pregnancy study. CDR3 protein: CASSLSGWEGETQYF. CDR3 nucleotides: TGCGCCAGCAGCTTGTCGGGATGGGAGGGAGAGACCCAGTACTTC.